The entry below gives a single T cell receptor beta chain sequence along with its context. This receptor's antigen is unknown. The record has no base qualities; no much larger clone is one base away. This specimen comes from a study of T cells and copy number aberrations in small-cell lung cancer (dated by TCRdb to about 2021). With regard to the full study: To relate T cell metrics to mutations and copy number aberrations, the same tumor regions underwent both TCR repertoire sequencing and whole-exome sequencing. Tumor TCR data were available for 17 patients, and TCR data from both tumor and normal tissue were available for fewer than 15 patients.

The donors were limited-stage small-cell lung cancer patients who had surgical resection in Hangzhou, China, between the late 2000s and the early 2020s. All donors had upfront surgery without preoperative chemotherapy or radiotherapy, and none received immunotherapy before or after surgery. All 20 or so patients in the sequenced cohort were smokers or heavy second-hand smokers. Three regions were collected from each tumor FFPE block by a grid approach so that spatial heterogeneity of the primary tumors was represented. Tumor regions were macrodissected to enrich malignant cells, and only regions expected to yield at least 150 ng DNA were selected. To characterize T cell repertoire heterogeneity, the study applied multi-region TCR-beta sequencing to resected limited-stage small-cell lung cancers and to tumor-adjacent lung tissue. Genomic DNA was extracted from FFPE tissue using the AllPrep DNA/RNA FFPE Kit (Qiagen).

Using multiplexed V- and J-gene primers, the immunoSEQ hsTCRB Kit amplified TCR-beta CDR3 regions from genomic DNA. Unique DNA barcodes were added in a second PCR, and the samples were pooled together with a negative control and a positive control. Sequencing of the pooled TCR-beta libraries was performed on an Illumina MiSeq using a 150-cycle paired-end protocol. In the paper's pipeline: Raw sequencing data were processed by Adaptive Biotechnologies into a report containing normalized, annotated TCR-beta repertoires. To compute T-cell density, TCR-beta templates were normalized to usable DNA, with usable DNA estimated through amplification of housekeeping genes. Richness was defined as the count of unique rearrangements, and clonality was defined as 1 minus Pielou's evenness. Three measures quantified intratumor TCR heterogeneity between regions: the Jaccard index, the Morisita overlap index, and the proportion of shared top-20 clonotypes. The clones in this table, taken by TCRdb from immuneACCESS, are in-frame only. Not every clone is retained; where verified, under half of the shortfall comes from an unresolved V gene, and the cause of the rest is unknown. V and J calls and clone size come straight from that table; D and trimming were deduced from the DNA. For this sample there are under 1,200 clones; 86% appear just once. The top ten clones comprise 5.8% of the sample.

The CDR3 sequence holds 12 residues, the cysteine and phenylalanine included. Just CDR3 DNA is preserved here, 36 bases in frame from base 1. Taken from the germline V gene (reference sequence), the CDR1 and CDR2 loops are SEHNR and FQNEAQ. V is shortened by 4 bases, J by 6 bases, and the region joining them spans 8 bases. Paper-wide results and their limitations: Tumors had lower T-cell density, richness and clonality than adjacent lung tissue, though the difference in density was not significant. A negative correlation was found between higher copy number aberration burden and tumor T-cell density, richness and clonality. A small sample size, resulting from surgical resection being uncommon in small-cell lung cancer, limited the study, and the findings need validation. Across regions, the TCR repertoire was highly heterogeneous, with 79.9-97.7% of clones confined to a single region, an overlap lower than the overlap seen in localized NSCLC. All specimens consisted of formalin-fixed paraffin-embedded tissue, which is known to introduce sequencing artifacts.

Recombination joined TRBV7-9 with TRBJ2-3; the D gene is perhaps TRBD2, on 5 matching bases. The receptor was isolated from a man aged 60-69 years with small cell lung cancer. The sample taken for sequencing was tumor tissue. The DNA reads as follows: TGTGCCAGCAGCTCCCCGGGGGATACGCAGTATTTT. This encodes CASSSPGDTQYF.